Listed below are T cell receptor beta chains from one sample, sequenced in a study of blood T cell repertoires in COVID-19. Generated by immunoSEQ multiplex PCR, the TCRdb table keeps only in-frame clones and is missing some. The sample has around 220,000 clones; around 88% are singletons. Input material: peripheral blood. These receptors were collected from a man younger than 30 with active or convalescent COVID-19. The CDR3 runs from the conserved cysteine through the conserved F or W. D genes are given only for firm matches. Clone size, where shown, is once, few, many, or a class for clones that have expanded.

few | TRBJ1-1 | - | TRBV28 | CASSPPGPGTEAFF | TGTGCCAGCAGTCCGCCGGGTCCGGGCACTGAAGCTTTCTTT
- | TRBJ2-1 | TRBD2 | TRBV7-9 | CASSEPGLARPVHNNEQFF | TGTGCCAGCAGCGAACCGGGACTAGCGAGACCCGTCCATAATAATGAGCAGTTCTTC
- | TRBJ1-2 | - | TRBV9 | CASSVAEGGYGYTF | TGTGCCAGCAGCGTAGCGGAGGGCGGCTATGGCTACACCTTC
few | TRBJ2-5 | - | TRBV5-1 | CASSRESPETQYF | TGCGCCAGCAGCCGCGAAAGCCCAGAGACCCAGTACTTC
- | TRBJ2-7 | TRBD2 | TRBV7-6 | CASSFQRLAGHYEQYF | TGTGCCAGCAGCTTCCAAAGACTAGCGGGGCACTACGAGCAGTACTTC
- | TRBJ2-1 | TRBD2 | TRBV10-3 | CAISEHLAGISYNEQFF | TGTGCCATCAGTGAGCATCTAGCGGGCATCTCCTACAATGAGCAGTTCTTC
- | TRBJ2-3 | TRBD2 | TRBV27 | CASSPRTGGTSGRAATDTQYF | TGTGCCAGCAGTCCGCGGACAGGGGGGACTAGCGGGAGGGCCGCGACAGATACGCAGTATTTT
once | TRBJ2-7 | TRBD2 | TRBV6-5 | CASRTGTSGTNEQYF | TGTGCCAGCAGGACCGGGACTAGCGGGACGAACGAGCAGTACTTC
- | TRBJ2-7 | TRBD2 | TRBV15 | CATSRVAGVIVYEQYF | TGTGCCACCAGCAGAGTAGCGGGAGTGATTGTATACGAGCAGTACTTC
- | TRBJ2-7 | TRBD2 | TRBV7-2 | CASSPGTSGRLFSYEQYF | TGTGCCAGCAGCCCAGGGACAAGCGGGAGGTTATTCTCCTACGAGCAGTACTTC
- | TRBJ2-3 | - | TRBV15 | CATSRGGIETDTQYF | TGTGCCACCAGCAGGGGCGGGATCGAAACAGATACGCAGTATTTT
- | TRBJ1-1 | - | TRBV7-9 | CASSPDRTMNTEAFF | TGTGCCAGCAGCCCTGACAGGACCATGAACACTGAAGCTTTCTTT
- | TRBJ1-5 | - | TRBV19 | CASSAPGGGNQPQHF | TGTGCCAGTAGTGCCCCCGGGGGTGGGAATCAGCCCCAGCATTTT
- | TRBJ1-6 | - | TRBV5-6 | CASTTPGSSYNSPLHF | TGTGCCAGCACTACCCCCGGGAGCTCCTATAATTCACCCCTCCACTTT
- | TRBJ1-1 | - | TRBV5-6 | CASSFARGTEAFF | TGTGCCAGCAGCTTCGCTCGGGGCACTGAAGCTTTCTTT
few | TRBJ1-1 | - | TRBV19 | CASIGVGTEAFF | TGTGCCAGTATAGGGGTTGGCACTGAAGCTTTCTTT
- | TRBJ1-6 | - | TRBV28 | CASSEIVRDSSPLHF | TGTGCCAGCAGTGAGATAGTTCGAGATTCGTCACCCCTCCACTTT
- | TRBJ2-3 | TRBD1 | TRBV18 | CASSPQTGADTQYF | TGTGCCAGCTCACCTCAAACAGGGGCAGATACGCAGTATTTT
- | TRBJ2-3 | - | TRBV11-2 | CASSPITGPESTDTQYF | TGTGCCAGCAGCCCCATAACTGGGCCCGAGAGCACAGATACGCAGTATTTT
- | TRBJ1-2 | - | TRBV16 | CASTYRGGDYGYTF | TGTGCCAGCACCTACCGGGGGGGCGACTATGGCTACACCTTC
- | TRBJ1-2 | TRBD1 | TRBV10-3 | CAINPGTGTIYGYTF | TGTGCCATCAATCCCGGGACAGGGACGATCTATGGCTACACCTTC
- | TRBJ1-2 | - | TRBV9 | CASSDPGGGGYTF | TGTGCCAGCAGCGATCCGGGCGGGGGTGGCTACACCTTC
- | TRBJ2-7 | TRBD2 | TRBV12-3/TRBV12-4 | CASSLGTSGNKYF | TGTGCCAGCAGTTTAGGGACTAGCGGGAATAAGTACTTC
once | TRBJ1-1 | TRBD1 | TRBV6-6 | CASSRTRDRTNTEAFF | TGTGCCAGCAGCCGGACACGGGACAGAACGAACACTGAAGCTTTCTTT
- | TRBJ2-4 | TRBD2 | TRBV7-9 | CASSDDGAGGFAKNIQYF | TGTGCCAGCAGCGATGACGGCGCGGGAGGGTTTGCCAAAAACATTCAGTACTTC
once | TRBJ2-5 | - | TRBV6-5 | CASSSGPYQETQYF | TGTGCCAGCAGTAGCGGGCCGTACCAAGAGACCCAGTACTTC
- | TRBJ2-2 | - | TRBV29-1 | CSAEGRGTRNTGELFF | TGCAGCGCGGAGGGCAGGGGCACCAGGAACACCGGGGAGCTGTTTTTT
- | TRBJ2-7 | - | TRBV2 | CASSEYGFGGPGQYF | TGTGCCAGCAGTGAATATGGCTTCGGGGGGCCCGGGCAGTACTTC
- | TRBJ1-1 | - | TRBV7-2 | CASSSDRFMNTEAFF | TGTGCCAGCAGCTCGGACAGATTCATGAACACTGAAGCTTTCTTT
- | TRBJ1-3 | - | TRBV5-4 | CASSLDSNTIYF | TGTGCCAGCAGCTTGGATTCTAACACCATATATTTT
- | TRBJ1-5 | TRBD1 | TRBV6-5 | CASRTGSNQPQHF | TGTGCCAGCCGGACAGGGAGCAATCAGCCCCAGCATTTT
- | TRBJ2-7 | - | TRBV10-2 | CASSLTEGAQYF | TGCGCCAGCAGCCTCACAGAGGGCGCGCAGTACTTC
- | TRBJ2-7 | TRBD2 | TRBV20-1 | CSASIRLAGAEQYF | TGCAGTGCTAGTATCAGACTAGCGGGAGCGGAGCAGTACTTC
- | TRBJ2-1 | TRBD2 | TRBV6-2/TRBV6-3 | CASSLGGSYNEQFF | TGTGCCAGCAGTTTGGGCGGGAGTTACAATGAGCAGTTCTTC
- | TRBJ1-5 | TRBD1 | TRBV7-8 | CASSLAGGRQPQHF | TGTGCCAGCAGCTTAGCAGGGGGCCGACAGCCCCAGCATTTT
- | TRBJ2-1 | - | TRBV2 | CASTYNEQFF | TGTGCCAGCACTTACAATGAGCAGTTCTTC
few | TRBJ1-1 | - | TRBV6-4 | CASSDREETEAFF | TGTGCCAGCAGTGACAGGGAGGAAACTGAAGCTTTCTTT
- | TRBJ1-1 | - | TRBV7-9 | CASSHAGDGRGNTEAFF | TGTGCCAGCAGCCACGCCGGGGACGGCAGGGGGAACACTGAAGCTTTCTTT
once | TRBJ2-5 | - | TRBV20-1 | CSATGQETQYF | TGCAGTGCTACAGGGCAAGAGACCCAGTACTTC
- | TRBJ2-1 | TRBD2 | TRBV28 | CASSPLGLAGAYEQFF | TGTGCCAGCAGTCCCCTCGGGCTAGCGGGAGCCTATGAGCAGTTCTTC
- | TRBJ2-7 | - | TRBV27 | CASSSPMRTPYEQYF | TGTGCCAGCAGTTCCCCGATGAGGACACCCTACGAGCAGTACTTC
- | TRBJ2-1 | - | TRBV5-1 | CASKRDSPYNEQFF | TGCGCCAGCAAAAGGGACTCCCCCTACAATGAGCAGTTCTTC
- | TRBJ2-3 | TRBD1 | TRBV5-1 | CASSLNRDRVTDTQYF | TGCGCCAGCAGCTTAAACCGGGACAGGGTCACAGATACGCAGTATTTT
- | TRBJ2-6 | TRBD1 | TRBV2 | CASSEAGTGISGANVLTF | TGTGCCAGCAGTGAAGCCGGGACAGGGATCTCTGGGGCCAACGTCCTGACTTTC
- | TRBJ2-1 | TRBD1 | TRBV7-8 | CASSPGQGNEQFF | TGTGCCAGCAGCCCGGGACAGGGCAATGAGCAGTTCTTC
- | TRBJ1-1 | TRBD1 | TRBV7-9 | CASSLGGQGETPYLQAFF | TGTGCCAGCAGCTTAGGCGGACAGGGTGAGACTCCTTACTTACAAGCTTTCTTT
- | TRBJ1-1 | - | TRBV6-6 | CASSQEGQEAFF | TGTGCCAGCAGTCAAGAGGGCCAGGAAGCTTTCTTT
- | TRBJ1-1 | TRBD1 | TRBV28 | CASSFQGVAFF | TGTGCCAGCAGTTTTCAGGGGGTGGCTTTCTTT
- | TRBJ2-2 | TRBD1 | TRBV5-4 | CASSRGQVPGELFF | TGTGCCAGCAGCCGAGGACAGGTCCCCGGGGAGCTGTTTTTT
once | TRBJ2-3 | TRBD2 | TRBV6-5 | CASRTGLATDTQYF | TGTGCCAGCAGGACGGGACTAGCAACAGATACGCAGTATTTT